These 18 T cell receptor beta chains share one sample of origin, sequenced in a study of Graves' ophthalmopathy and Graves' hyperthyroidism. Researchers took RNA transcripts and amplified TCR beta CDR3 regions from them. The first round was an RT-PCR with HTBI primers, and the second round was a multiplex PCR. TCRdb independently ran MiXCR on the multiplex PCR reads; one entry per CDR3 protein. The data hold around 590,000 distinct CDR3 sequences, with less than 45% observed a single time. Input material: peripheral blood or thyroid tissue (not recorded which). These receptor sequences come from an adult man with Graves' hyperthyroidism.

The J gene is TRBJ2-6, the V gene TRBV11-2; TRBD1 matches at 9 bases. V was clipped by 11 bases and J by 1 base; unmatched bases: 12. Germline assignment: CDR1 SGHAT and CDR2 FQNNGV. The CDR3 runs to 17 residues. In DNA form, the CDR3 reads TGTGCCTGGAGTCACCGGGACAGGGTATCTGGGGCCAACGTCCTGACTTTC. Protein: CAWSHRDRVSGANVLTF.

For this clonotype: Relative to the germline gene, one junction end is altered; a read error may explain this. V is TRBV10-2 and J is TRBJ2-7; a weak D match, TRBD1 (5 bases). CDR3 length equals 16 residues. Germline CDR1 WSHSY, CDR2 SAAADI. CDR3 sequence: CASSPAQGSFSYEQYF. The CDR3 nucleotides read TGTGCCAGCTCACCTGCCCAGGGATCGTTCTCCTACGAGCAGTACTTC.

This clonotype was found many times. The chain couples TRBV11-2 to TRBJ2-7; D call uncertain. Deletions cut 3 bases from V and 0 bases from J, with 15 bases between. In germline, CDR1 is SGHAT, CDR2 FQNNGV. This CDR3 is built from 16 residues. CDR3 bases: TGTGCCAGCAGCTTGGATAGGCCAGCCACCTCCTACGAGCAGTACTTC. Protein product: CASSLDRPATSYEQYF.

This clonotype was recorded once. The junction shows a germline mismatch at one end, possibly a read error. V usage is TRBV7-8 and J usage is TRBJ2-2; tentatively, D is TRBD1 or TRBD2 (6 bases each). Germline values: CDR1 SGHVS, CDR2 FQNEAQ. CDR3 length equals 15 residues. The CDR3: CASRLQGANTGGLFF. The DNA of the CDR3 is TGTGCCAGCAGACTACAGGGCGCGAACACCGGGGGGCTGTTTTTT.

This clonotype came up many times. One end of the junction fails to match germline, which may point to a read error. The V and J genes are TRBV24-1 and TRBJ1-2; D not resolved. Germline CDR1 and CDR2: KGHDR and SFDVKD. The CDR3 totals 13 residues. The CDR3 reads CAASDLSNYGYTF. As DNA, the CDR3 is TGTGCCGCCAGTGATTTGTCTAACTATGGCTACACCTTC.

A few counts support this clonotype. The V and J genes are TRBV6-1 and TRBJ2-2; D ambiguous. There are 13 residues in the CDR3. CDR1 is MNHNS, CDR2 SASEGT, per germline. The ends were cut back, 8 bases at V and 8 bases at J, with 15 bases in the middle. CDR3 sequence: CASANYKGGELFF. The CDR3 nucleotides read TGTGCCAGCGCGAACTACAAAGGGGGGGAGCTGTTTTTT.

This clonotype has ten or more counts. The rearrangement uses TRBV12-3 or TRBV12-4 and TRBJ2-2; D might be TRBD1 (5 bases). V lost 1 base to trimming and J lost 9 bases, with 12 bases between them. The CDR3 extends over 14 amino acids. CDR3 region: CASSLGRGQRELFF. CDR3 in DNA: TGTGCCAGCAGTTTAGGTCGTGGACAACGGGAGCTGTTTTTT.

The V call is TRBV2, the J call TRBJ2-6; TRBD1 might be the D (5 bases). Trimming stripped 8 bases from V and 0 bases from J, with 14 bases between. The CDR3 runs to 16 residues. Germline V gene sequence: CDR1 SNHLY, CDR2 FYNNEI. CDR3 DNA: TGTGCCAGCCGATGGGGCCCGTCCTCTGGGGCCAACGTCCTGACTTTC. Translation: CASRWGPSSGANVLTF. Based on the CDR3 plus reference TRBV2 and TRBJ2-6, the full variable domain is EPEVTQTPSHQVTQMGQEVILRCVPISNHLYFYWYRQILGQKVEFLVSFYNNEISEKSEIFDDQFSVERPDGSNFTLKIRSTKLEDSAMYFCASRWGPSSGANVLTFGAGSRLTVL.

The chain combines TRBV5-4 with TRBJ1-1, with D perhaps matching TRBD1 (5 bases). CDR3 length: 14 residues. With 4 bases removed from V and 1 base from J, the gap between germline ends came to 11 bases. Germline assignment: CDR1 SGHNT and CDR2 YYREEE (reference sequence). The CDR3 sequence is CASSKGLQNTEAFF. The CDR3 DNA sequence: TGTGCCAGCAGCAAGGGACTGCAGAACACTGAAGCTTTCTTT.

In the case of this clonotype: Being one base from a much bigger clone, this may be a read error. CDR3 in DNA: TGTGCCAGCGGCTTAACACCGGGCCCGAGCTCTGGGGCCAACGTCCTGACTTTC. Protein product: CASGLTPGPSSGANVLTF. The rearrangement joins TRBV2 to TRBJ2-6, with D unresolved. The CDR3 is 18 amino acids. Trimming removed 8 bases at V and 0 bases at J, with 20 bases between. Germline-derived CDR1 and CDR2 are SNHLY and FYNNEI.

The gene calls are TRBV12-3 or TRBV12-4 and TRBJ2-7, with TRBD2 matching over 11 bases. This CDR3 spans 16 amino acids. J was trimmed by 2 bases and V by 4 bases; bases with no gene match: 7. The CDR3 sequence is CASSWASGRITYEQYF. Here the CDR3 DNA reads TGTGCCAGCAGTTGGGCTAGCGGGAGGATAACCTACGAGCAGTACTTC.

The rearrangement uses TRBV6-6 and TRBJ2-3; TRBD2 matches 9 bases. Germline V gene data show CDR1 as MNHNY and CDR2 as SVGAGI (reference sequence). Trimming removed 2 bases from V and 1 base from J; junction bases left unmatched: 4. The CDR3 is 16 residues long. CDR3 residues: CASSYLEREGTDTQYF. In nucleotides, the CDR3 is TGTGCCAGCAGTTACCTCGAGCGGGAGGGCACAGATACGCAGTATTTT.

The chain links TRBV25-1 to TRBJ2-7; 11 bases map to TRBD1. The CDR3 is 15 residues long. CDR1 is MGHDK and CDR2 is SYGVNS in the germline V gene. The J segment lost 3 bases and the V segment lost 7 bases, leaving 8 bases of the junction unmatched. This CDR3 reads CASNHRDRGDYEQYF. CDR3 DNA sequence: TGTGCCAGCAATCACCGGGACAGGGGGGACTACGAGCAGTACTTC.

This clonotype was recorded only once. Germline is not matched at one junction end, which may reflect a read error. The J gene is TRBJ2-5, the V gene TRBV7-2, with D perhaps assigned TRBD1 or TRBD2 (5 bases each). From germline, CDR1 is SGHTA and CDR2 FQGNSA. The CDR3 runs 15 residues. As DNA, the CDR3 is TGTGCCAGCAGCTTAAGCACCGGGACGCAAGGGACCCAGTACTTC. Translated, it gives CASSLSTGTQGTQYF.

This clonotype has a single count. This chain uses TRBV12-3 or TRBV12-4 with TRBJ2-2; no clear D. There are 15 residues in the CDR3. V gave up 2 bases and J gave up 5 bases, with 12 bases separating them. The CDR3 here is CASSLQSWSTGELFF. The CDR3 DNA is TGTGCCAGCAGTTTACAATCCTGGTCAACCGGGGAGCTGTTTTTT.

This clonotype was counted ten times or more. The chain carries TRBV14 and TRBJ2-7, with D possibly matching TRBD1 (6 bases). Germline V gene sequence: CDR1 SGHDN, CDR2 FVKESK. The CDR3 is 14 amino acids. V lost 5 bases and J 2 bases, leaving 13 bases between the germline ends. The CDR3 DNA follows: TGTGCCAGCAGCTCACAGGGAAGGCCCTACGAGCAGTACTTC. Encoded protein: CASSSQGRPYEQYF.

The chain carries TRBV7-9 and TRBJ1-1, with no clear D. The CDR3 has 13 amino acids. Germline V lookup: CDR1 SEHNR, CDR2 FQNEAQ (reference sequence). The ends were cut back, 5 bases at V and 11 bases at J, with 18 bases in the middle. The chain's CDR3 is CASSTGSQPLAFF. CDR3 DNA sequence: TGTGCCAGCAGCACCGGGTCCCAGCCCCTGGCTTTCTTT.

This clonotype turned up a few times. The chain combines TRBV6-5 with TRBJ1-5; D gene ambiguous. The CDR3 sequence is 13 residues long. CDR1 is MNHEY, CDR2 SVGAGI, per germline. V shed 5 bases and J shed 1 base, with 6 bases lying between them. The CDR3 DNA sequence: TGTGCCAGCAGTAAGATGAGCAATCAGCCCCAGCATTTT. It yields the protein CASSKMSNQPQHF.